Sequencing of this TCR beta chain was carried out in a study of blood T cell repertoires in COVID-19 (dated by TCRdb to the early 2020s). Turning to the overall study: Samples from collaborators originated in the United States, Italy and Spain and spanned both the acute and convalescent phases of COVID-19. Where available, HLA class I and class II types were taken from metadata supplied by the sample provider and were not determined by assay-based typing. The repertoires were released in a freely available public database intended as a resource for research on the immune response to SARS-CoV-2. Subjects who had been exposed to COVID-19, were actively infected with it, or had recovered from it provided the deeply sampled blood TCRbeta repertoires that made up the dataset. Nearly every sample came with metadata listing a de-identified subject ID, COVID-19 status, age in years and sex. The prospective study material was composed of cDNA or gDNA derived from T cells, B-cell-depleted T cells, or PBMCs. The samples were drawn from two sources: the first 160 participants of the ongoing ImmuneRACE study, and 950 to 1,500 subjects contributed by 6 global collaborators.

Concerning this clone: It has no known antigen specificity. Nothing much larger sits one base from this clone, and base qualities are not available.

TCRbeta CDR3 regions were amplified from genomic DNA using the immunoSEQ Assay, a bias-controlled multiplex PCR. Concerning the study's data processing: Nucleated cell counts per sample were estimated from amplification of reference gene primers within the assay. To quantify the absolute abundance of each unique TCRbeta CDR3 rearrangement, sequence reads were collapsed and filtered. For each sample, productive Simpson clonality was calculated as the square root of Simpson's diversity index across productive rearrangements. Not all clones reach the TCRdb copy of this immuneACCESS table, which keeps in-frame sequences only. Checked studies attribute under half of the gap to unresolved V genes and leave the rest unexplained. From that table come the V and J calls and clone size; the DNA was used to work out D and trimming. The sample data list approximately 360,000 clones, and around 86% of these were observed just once. The ten largest clones add up to approximately 5% of the sample.

Enrolling through a virtual design, the prospective study's participants ranged in age from roughly 18 to 89 years and lived across about two dozen United States geographic areas. In the prospective study, cohorts were assigned on the basis of participant-reported clinical history obtained from a screening survey and a study questionnaire. Recovered participants in ImmuneRACE Cohort 3 were defined by two consecutive negative NP/OP PCR tests, clearance by a healthcare professional, or resolution of symptoms. Each participant in the prospective study had whole blood, serum and a nasopharyngeal or oropharyngeal swab collected by mobile phlebotomists. Over a roughly 2-month period, participants in the prospective study had the option of providing additional blood draws and questionnaires. Prospective study blood samples were shipped either frozen or at room temperature before DNA extraction. Here is what the overall study found, with its caveats: The amount of clinical and demographic metadata varied by source and participant and was provided uncurated.

Sequencing used PBMCs or T cells enriched from blood (not recorded which). The TCR comes from a woman aged 45-60 years who had recovered from COVID-19.

The DNA reads as follows: TGTGCCAGCAGCAAGCTGCCTAACAATGAGCAGTTCTTC. It translates to CASSKLPNNEQFF. Here the chain combines TRBV11-3 and TRBJ2-1; no confident D gene assignment can be made. V gives up 5 bases and J gives up 5 bases, and the segment between their germline ends measures 10 bases. The germline V gene sets CDR1 to SGHNT and CDR2 to YENEEA. CDR3 length: 13 amino acids, cysteine to phenylalanine. Kept here is only the CDR3 DNA, which spans 39 bases and is read in frame from base 1.